This TCR beta chain is drawn from a study of cytomegalovirus exposure and HLA in healthy donors. The study ran its PCR with 60 Vbeta and 13 Jbeta primers. Sequencing used immunoSEQ multiplex PCR; TCRdb keeps in-frame clones, though not all of them. Among around 60,000 clones, about four fifths were seen once, and the ten largest hold just over 50%. CDR1 and CDR2 from the germline V gene are MNHEY and SVGAGI. The length of the CDR3 is 15 residues. The ends were cut back, 7 bases at V and 3 bases at J, with 19 bases in the middle. The source of this sequence is a man aged 45-65 years in good health and CMV-seropositive. The V call is TRBV6-5, the J call TRBJ2-7; tentatively, D is TRBD1 (6 bases). The sample taken for sequencing was PBMCs. CDR3 residues: CASTSLRDNRYEQYF. The CDR3 region has the DNA TGTGCCAGCACCTCTCTCCGGGACAACCGCTACGAGCAGTACTTC.